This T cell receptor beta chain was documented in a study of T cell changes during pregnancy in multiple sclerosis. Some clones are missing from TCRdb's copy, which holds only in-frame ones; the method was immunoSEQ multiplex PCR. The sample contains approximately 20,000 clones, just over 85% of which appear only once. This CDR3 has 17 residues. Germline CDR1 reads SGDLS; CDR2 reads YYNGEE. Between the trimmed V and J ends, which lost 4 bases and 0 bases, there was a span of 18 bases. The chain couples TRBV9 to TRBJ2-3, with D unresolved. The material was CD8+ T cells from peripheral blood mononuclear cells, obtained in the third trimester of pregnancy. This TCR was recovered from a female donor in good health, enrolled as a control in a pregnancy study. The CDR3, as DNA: TGTGCCAGCAGCTTTCCCTCGGAGTTACCTAGCACAGATACGCAGTATTTT. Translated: CASSFPSELPSTDTQYF.